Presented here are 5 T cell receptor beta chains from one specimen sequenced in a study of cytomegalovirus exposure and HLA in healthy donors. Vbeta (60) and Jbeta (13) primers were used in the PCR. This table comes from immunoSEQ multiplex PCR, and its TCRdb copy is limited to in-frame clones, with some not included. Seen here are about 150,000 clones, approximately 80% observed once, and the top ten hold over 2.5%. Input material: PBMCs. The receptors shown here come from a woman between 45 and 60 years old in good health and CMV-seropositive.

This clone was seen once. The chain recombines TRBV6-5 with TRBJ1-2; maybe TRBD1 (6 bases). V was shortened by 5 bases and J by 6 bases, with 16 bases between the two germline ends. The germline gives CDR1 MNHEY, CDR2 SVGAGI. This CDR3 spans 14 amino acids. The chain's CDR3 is CASSDLSQGHGYTF. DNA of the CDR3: TGTGCCAGCAGTGACCTCTCACAGGGCCATGGCTACACCTTC.

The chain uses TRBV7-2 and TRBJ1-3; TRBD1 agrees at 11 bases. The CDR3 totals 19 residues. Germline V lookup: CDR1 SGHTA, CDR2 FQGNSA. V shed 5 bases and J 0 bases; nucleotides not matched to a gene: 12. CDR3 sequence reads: CASSPRDRGLEGSGNTIYF. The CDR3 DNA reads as TGTGCCAGCAGCCCTCGGGACAGGGGGTTAGAAGGCTCTGGAAACACCATATATTTT.

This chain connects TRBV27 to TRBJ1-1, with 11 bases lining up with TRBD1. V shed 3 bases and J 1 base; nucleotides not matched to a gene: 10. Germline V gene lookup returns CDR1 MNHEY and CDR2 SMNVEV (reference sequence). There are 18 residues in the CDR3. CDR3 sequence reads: CASSFPGQGEGENTEAFF. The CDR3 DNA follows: TGTGCCAGCAGTTTCCCGGGACAGGGGGAGGGCGAGAACACTGAAGCTTTCTTT.

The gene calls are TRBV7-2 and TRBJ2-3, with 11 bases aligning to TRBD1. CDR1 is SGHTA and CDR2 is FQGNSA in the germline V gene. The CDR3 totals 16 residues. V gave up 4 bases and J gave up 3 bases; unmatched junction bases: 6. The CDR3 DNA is TGTGCCAGCAGCTCACCGGGACAGGGGGGGACAGATACGCAGTATTTT. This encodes CASSSPGQGGTDTQYF.

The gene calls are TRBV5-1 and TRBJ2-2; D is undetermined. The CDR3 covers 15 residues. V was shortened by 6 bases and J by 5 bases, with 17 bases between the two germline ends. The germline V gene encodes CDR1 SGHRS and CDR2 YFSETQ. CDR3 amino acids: CASKVFDITTGELFF. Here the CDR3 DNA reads TGCGCCAGCAAAGTGTTTGACATCACAACCGGGGAGCTGTTTTTT. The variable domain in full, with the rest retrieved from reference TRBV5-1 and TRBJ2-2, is KAGVTQTPRYLIKTRGQQVTLSCSPISGHRSVSWYQQTPGQGLQFLFEYFSETQRNKGNFPGRFSGRQFSNSRSEMNVSTLELGDSALYLCASKVFDITTGELFFGEGSRLTVL.